The following is a T cell receptor beta chain sequence with its context. These data originate in a study of blood T cell repertoires in COVID-19. Germline CDR1 is SGHKS and CDR2 is YYEKEE (reference sequence). Deletions cut 2 bases from V and 9 bases from J, with 15 bases between. This CDR3 contains 15 residues. Assay used: immunoSEQ multiplex PCR; TCRdb lists only in-frame clones, some missing. The data show 200,000 to 300,000 clones, 75% to 90% seen once. This TCR was recovered from a human donor in a cohort sampled during active COVID-19. The sequencing sample was made of peripheral blood. J is TRBJ1-6 and V is TRBV5-5, with a tentative D call TRBD1 (6 bases). The CDR3 sequence: CASSLQGNDPSPLHF. For the CDR3, the DNA is TGTGCCAGCAGCTTACAGGGCAACGACCCTTCACCCCTCCACTTT.